Described below is a single TCR beta chain sequence and its context. Its antigen is as yet unknown. Over chemoradiotherapy, repertoires were sampled more than once. This entry is derived from a study of chemoradiotherapy in HPV16-positive cancers. Across the study: Functional T-cell assays on two HPV16-positive patients' cells defined candidate HPV-specific clones and common TCR motifs. The study's findings and limits: Candidate HPV-specific clones and E7-related TCR motifs grew in tumor during treatment. Functional assays defining HPV-specific T cells used only two HPV16-positive patients.

Measured with immunoSEQ multiplex PCR; TCRdb has only the in-frame clones, and not every one. Altogether some 34,000 clones are present, about 88% being singletons, with the ten largest covering about 2%. The length of the CDR3 is 15 residues. CDR1 MNHEY and CDR2 SMNVEV come from the germline V gene (reference sequence). V shed 6 bases and J 1 base; nucleotides not matched to a gene: 5. The chain joins TRBV27 to TRBJ1-5; 8 nucleotides agree with TRBD1. Specimen: blood, collected from a patient who underwent chemoradiotherapy. The sequence was collected from a human donor with HPV-associated anogenital cancer. As DNA, the CDR3 is TGTGCCAGCAGCCCAGGGGGCGGGAGCAATCAGCCCCAGCATTTT. It codes for CASSPGGGSNQPQHF.